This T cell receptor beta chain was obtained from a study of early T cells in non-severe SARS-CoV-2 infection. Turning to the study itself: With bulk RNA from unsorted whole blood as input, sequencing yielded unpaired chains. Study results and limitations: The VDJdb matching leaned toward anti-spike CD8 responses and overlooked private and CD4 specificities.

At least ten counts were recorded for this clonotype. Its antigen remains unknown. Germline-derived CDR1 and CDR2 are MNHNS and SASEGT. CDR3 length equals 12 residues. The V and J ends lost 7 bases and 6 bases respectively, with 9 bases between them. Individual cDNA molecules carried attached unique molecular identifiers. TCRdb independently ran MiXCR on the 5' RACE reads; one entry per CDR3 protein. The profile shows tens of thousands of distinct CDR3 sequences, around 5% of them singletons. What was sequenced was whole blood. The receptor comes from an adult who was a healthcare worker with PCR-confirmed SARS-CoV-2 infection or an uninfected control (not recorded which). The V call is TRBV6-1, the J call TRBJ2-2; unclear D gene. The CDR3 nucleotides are TGTGCCAGCAAGCGAAGGGCCGGGGAGCTGTTTTTT. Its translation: CASKRRAGELFF.